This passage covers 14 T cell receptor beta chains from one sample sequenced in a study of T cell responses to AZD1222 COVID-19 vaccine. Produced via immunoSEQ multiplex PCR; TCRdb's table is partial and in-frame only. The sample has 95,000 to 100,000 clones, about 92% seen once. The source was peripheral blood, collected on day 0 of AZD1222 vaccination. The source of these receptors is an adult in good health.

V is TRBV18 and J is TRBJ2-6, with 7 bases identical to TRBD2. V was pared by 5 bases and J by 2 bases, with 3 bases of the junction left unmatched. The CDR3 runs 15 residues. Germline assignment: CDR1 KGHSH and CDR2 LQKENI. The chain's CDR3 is CASSGREAGANVLTF. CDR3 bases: TGTGCCAGCTCAGGGAGGGAGGCTGGGGCCAACGTCCTGACTTTC.

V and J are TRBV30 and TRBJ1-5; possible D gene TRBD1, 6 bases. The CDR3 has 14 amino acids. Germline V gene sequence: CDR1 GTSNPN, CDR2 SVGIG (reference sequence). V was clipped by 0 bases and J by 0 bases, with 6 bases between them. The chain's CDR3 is CAWSVGGSNQPQHF. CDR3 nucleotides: TGTGCCTGGAGTGTAGGGGGTAGCAATCAGCCCCAGCATTTT.

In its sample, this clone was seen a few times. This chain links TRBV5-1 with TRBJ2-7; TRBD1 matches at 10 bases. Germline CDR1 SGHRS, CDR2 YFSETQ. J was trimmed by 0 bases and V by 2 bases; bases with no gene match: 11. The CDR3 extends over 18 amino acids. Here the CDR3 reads CASSFWTGGPGGSYEQYF. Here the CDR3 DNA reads TGCGCCAGCAGCTTCTGGACAGGGGGGCCCGGGGGCTCCTACGAGCAGTACTTC.

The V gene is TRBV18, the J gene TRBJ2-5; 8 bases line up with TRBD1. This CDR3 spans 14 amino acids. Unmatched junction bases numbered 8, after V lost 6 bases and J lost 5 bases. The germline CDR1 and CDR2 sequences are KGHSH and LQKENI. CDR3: CASSPTGVRETQYF. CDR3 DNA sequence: TGTGCCAGCTCCCCGACAGGGGTGAGGGAGACCCAGTACTTC.

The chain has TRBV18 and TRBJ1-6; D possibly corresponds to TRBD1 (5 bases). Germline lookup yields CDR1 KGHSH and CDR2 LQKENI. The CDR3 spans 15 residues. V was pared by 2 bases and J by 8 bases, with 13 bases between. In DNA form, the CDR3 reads TGTGCCAGCTCACCAAACTCAGGGTTGGATTCACCCCTCCACTTT. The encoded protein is CASSPNSGLDSPLHF.

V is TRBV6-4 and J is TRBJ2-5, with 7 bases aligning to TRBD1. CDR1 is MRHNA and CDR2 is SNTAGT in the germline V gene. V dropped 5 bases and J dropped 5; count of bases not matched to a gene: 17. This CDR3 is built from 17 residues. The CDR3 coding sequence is TGTGCCAGCAGTCATTGTCCCGGACAGGCTGTTCTTGAGACCCAGTACTTC. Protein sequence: CASSHCPGQAVLETQYF.

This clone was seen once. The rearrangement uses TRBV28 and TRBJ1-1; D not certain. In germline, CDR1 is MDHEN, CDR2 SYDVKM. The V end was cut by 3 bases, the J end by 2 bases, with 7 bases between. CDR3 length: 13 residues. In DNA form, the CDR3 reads TGTGCCAGCAGTTTCATACCAAACACTGAAGCTTTCTTT. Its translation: CASSFIPNTEAFF. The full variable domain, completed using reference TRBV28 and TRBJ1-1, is DVKVTQSSRYLVKRTGEKVFLECVQDMDHENMFWYRQDPGLGLRLIYFSYDVKMKEKGDIPEGYSVSREKKERFSLILESASTNQTSMYLCASSFIPNTEAFFGQGTRLTVV.

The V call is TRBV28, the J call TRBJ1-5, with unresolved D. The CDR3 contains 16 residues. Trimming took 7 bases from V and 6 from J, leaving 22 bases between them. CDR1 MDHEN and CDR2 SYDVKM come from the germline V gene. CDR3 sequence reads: CASTPSGGPISQPQHF. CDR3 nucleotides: TGTGCCAGCACCCCGAGCGGCGGCCCGATCTCTCAGCCCCAGCATTTT.

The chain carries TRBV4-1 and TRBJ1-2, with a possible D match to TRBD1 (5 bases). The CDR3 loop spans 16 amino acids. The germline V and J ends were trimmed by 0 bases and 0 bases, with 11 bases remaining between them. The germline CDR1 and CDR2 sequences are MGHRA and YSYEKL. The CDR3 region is CASSQDRDFTNYGYTF. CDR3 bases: TGCGCCAGCAGCCAAGACAGGGATTTTACTAACTATGGCTACACCTTC.

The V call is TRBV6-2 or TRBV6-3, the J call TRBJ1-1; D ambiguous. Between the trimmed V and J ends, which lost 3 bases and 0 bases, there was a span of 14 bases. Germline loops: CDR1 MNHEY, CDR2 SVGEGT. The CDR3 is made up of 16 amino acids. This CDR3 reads CASSYKPGAMNTEAFF. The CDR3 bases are TGTGCCAGCAGTTATAAGCCGGGAGCGATGAACACTGAAGCTTTCTTT.

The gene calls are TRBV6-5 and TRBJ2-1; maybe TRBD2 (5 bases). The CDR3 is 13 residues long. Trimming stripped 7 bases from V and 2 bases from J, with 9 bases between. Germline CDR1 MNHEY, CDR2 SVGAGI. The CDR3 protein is CASKGATYNEQFF. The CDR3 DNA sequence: TGTGCCAGCAAGGGAGCGACCTACAATGAGCAGTTCTTC.

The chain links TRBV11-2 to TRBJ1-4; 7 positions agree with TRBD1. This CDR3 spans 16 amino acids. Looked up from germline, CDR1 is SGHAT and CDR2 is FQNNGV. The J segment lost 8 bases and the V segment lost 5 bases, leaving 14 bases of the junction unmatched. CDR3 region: CASSPLPSTGEEKLFF. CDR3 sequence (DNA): TGTGCCAGCAGCCCCCTCCCCTCAACAGGGGAGGAAAAACTGTTTTTT.

This CDR3 is CASSYLGTEQFF. The CDR3 bases are TGTGCCAGCAGTTACCTAGGGACTGAGCAGTTCTTC. The J gene is TRBJ2-1, the V gene TRBV6-2 or TRBV6-3; D is tentatively TRBD1 or TRBD2 (5 bases each). The germline V and J ends were trimmed by 2 bases and 9 bases, with 8 bases remaining between them. This CDR3 region has 12 residues. Germline V CDR1 and CDR2: MNHEY, SVGEGT.

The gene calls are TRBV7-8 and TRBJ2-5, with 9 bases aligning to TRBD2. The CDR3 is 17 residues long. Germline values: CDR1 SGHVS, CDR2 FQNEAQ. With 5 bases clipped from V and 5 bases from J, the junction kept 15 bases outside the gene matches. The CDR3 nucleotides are TGTGCCAGCAGCCCCCGAGTAGGCGGGAGGGCCTATGAGACCCAGTACTTC. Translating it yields CASSPRVGGRAYETQYF.